Sequencing of this T cell receptor (beta chain) was carried out in a study of blood T cell repertoires in COVID-19. Looking at the study overall: COVID-19 samples, acute and convalescent, were from the United States, Italy and Spain. The analysed material was cDNA or gDNA that came from T cells, B-cell-depleted T cells, or PBMCs.

The germline V and J ends were trimmed by 4 bases and 4 bases, with 13 bases remaining between them. Looked up from germline, CDR1 is SGHTA and CDR2 is FQGNSA. The CDR3 has 14 amino acids. Authors' analysis steps: Using reference gene primer amplification, nucleated cell counts were estimated. This table comes from immunoSEQ multiplex PCR, and its TCRdb copy is limited to in-frame clones, with some not included. V and J calls and clone size follow that table, whereas D and trimming were derived from the DNA. The repertoire holds roughly 89,000 clones, with about 80% as singletons. This clonotype was sampled from a woman aged 65 to 85 with acute or convalescent COVID-19. V usage is TRBV7-2 and J usage is TRBJ1-2; maybe TRBD1 (6 bases). The specimen was peripheral blood. The CDR3 reads CASSSRGPIYGYTF. CDR3 DNA sequence: TGTGCCAGCAGCTCCAGGGGCCCTATCTATGGCTACACCTTC.